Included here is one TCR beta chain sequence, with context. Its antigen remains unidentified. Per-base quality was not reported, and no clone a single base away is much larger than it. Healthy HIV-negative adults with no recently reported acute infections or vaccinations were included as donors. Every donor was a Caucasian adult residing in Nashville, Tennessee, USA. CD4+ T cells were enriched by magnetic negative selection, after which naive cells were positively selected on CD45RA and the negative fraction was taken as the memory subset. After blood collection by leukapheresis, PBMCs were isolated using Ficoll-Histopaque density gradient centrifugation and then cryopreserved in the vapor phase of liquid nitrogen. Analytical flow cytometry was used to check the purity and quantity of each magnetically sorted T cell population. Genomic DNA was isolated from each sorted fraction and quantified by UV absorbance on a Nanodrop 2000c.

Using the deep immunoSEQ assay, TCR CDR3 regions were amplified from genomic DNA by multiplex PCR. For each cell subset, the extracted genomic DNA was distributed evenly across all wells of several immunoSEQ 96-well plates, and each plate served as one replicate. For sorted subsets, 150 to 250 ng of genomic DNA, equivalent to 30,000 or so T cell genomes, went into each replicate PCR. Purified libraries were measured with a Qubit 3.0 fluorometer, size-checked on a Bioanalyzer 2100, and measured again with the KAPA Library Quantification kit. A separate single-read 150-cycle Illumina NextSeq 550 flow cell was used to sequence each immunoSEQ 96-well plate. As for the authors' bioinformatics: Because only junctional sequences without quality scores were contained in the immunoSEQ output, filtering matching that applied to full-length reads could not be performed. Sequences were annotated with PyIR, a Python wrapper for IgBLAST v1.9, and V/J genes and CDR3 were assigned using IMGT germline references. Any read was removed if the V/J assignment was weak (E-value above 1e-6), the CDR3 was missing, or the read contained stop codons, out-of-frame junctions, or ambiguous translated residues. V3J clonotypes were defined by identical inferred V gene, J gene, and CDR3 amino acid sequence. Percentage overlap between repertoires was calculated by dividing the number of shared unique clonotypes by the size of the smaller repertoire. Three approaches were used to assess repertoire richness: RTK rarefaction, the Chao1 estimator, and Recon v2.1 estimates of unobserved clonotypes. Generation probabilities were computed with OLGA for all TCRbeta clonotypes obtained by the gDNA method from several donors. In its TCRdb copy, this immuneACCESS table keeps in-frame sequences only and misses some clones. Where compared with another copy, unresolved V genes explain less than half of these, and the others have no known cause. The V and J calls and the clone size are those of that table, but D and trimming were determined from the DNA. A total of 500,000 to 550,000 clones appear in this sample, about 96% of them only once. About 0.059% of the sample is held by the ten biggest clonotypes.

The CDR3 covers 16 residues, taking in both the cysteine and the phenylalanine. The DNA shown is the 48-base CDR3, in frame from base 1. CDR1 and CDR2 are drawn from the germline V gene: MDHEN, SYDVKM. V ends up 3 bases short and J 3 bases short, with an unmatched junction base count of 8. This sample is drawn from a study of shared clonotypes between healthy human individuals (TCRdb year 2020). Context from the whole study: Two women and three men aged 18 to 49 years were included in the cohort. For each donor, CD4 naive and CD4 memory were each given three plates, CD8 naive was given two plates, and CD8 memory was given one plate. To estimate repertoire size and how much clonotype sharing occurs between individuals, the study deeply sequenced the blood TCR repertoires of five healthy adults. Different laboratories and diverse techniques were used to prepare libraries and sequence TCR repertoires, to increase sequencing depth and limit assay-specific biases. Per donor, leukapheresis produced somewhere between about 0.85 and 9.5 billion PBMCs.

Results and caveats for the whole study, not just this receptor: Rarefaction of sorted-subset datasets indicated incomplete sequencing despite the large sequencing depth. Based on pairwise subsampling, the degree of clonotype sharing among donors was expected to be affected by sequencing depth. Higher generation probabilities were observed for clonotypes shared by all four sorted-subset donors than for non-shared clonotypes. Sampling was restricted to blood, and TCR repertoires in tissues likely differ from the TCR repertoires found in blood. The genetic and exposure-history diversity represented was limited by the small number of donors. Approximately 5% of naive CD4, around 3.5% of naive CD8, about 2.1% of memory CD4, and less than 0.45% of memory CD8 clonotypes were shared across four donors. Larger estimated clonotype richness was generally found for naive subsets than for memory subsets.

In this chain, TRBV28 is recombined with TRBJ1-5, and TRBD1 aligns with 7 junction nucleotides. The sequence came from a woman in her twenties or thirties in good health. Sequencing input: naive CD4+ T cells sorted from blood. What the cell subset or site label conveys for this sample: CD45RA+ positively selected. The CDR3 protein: CASSFRGGSVNQPQHF. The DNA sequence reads TGTGCCAGCAGTTTCAGGGGGGGTAGCGTCAATCAGCCCCAGCATTTT.